This T cell receptor beta chain was found in a study of OX40 agonist ivuxolimab in advanced cancers. The table came from immunoSEQ multiplex PCR; TCRdb's copy has only in-frame clones and leaves some out. The sample shows around 90,000 clones, 70% to 90% of them seen only once. V lost 4 bases to trimming and J lost 6 bases; unmatched junction nucleotides: 13. Germline loops: CDR1 MDHEN, CDR2 SYDVKM. The CDR3 is 17 amino acids. Sample: CD4+ or CD8+ T cells sorted from blood, taken in a trial of the OX40 agonist ivuxolimab. This TCR derives from an adult with an advanced solid tumor such as melanoma, head and neck, liver or kidney cancer. The J gene is TRBJ2-1, the V gene TRBV28; 9 nucleotides align to TRBD2. The CDR3 DNA sequence: TGTGCCAGCAGTTCGCCCAGGGTTGCGGGAGGGCTCAATGAGCAGTTCTTC. This sequence encodes CASSSPRVAGGLNEQFF. The whole variable domain, filled in from reference TRBV28 and TRBJ2-1, reads DVKVTQSSRYLVKRTGEKVFLECVQDMDHENMFWYRQDPGLGLRLIYFSYDVKMKEKGDIPEGYSVSREKKERFSLILESASTNQTSMYLCASSSPRVAGGLNEQFFGPGTRLTVL.